This T cell receptor beta chain is from a study of OX40 agonist ivuxolimab in advanced cancers. Assay: immunoSEQ multiplex PCR; the TCRdb copy retains only in-frame clones and omits some. The profile shows around 70,000 clones, approximately 83% of them singletons. Autoimmune disease history or systemic immunosuppression meant exclusion. CDR3 length: 16 residues. The rearrangement joins TRBV7-5 to TRBJ2-7; TRBD2, the table's D call, lacks a check against the DNA. TRBV7-5 is annotated as a pseudogene. Sequences were derived from CD4+ or CD8+ T cells sorted from blood, sampled in a trial of the OX40 agonist ivuxolimab. The receptor comes from an adult with an advanced solid tumor such as melanoma, head and neck, liver or kidney cancer. The CDR3 loop reads CVRSPKSTGVSYEQYF. As DNA, the CDR3 is TGTGTCAGAAGCCCCAAGAGTACGGGAGTTTCCTACGAGCAGTACTTC.